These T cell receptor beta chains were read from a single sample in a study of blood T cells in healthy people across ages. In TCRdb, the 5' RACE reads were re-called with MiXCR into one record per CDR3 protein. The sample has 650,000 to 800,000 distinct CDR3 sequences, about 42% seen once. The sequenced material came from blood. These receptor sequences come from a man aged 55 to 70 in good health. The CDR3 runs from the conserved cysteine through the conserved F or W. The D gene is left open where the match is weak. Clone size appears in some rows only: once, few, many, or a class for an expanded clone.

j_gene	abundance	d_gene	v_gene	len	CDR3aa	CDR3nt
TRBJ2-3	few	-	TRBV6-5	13	CASRTPGTDTQYF	TGTGCCAGCAGAACCCCGGGGACAGATACGCAGTATTTT
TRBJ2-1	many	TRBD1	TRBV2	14	CASTPGQGAEEQFF	TGTGCCAGCACCCCGGGACAGGGGGCCGAAGAGCAGTTCTTC
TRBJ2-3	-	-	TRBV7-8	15	CASSFERRGTDTQYF	TGTGCCAGCAGCTTCGAAAGACGTGGGACAGATACGCAGTATTTT
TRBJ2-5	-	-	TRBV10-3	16	CAISEMDGQQYNEQYF	TGTGCCATCAGTGAGATGGATGGACAACAATACAATGAGCAGTACTTC
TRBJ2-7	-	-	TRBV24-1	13	CATSDGTRDEQYF	TGTGCCACCAGTGATGGGACGCGGGACGAGCAGTACTTC
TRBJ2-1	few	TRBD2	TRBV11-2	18	CASSFMRRAGGTYNEQFF	TGTGCCAGCAGCTTTATGCGGAGAGCGGGGGGAACCTACAATGAGCAGTTCTTC
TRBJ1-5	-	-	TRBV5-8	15	CASTEKGWFSQPQHF	TGTGCCAGCACCGAGAAGGGGTGGTTCAGTCAGCCCCAGCATTTT
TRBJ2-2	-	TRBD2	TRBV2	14	CASRAGENTGELFF	TGTGCCAGTCGTGCGGGGGAGAACACCGGGGAGCTGTTTTTT
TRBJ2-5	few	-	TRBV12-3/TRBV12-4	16	CASSFQSQVAPETQYF	TGTGCCAGCAGTTTTCAATCCCAGGTAGCCCCAGAGACCCAGTACTTC
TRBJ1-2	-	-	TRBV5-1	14	CASSLEGVEGGYTF	TGCGCCAGCAGCTTGGAAGGGGTTGAAGGAGGCTACACCTTC
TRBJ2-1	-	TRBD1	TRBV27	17	CASSLSRDRGHYNEQFF	TGTGCCAGCAGTTTATCCCGGGACAGGGGACACTACAATGAGCAGTTCTTC
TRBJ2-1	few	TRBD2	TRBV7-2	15	CASSLLAGGFNEQFF	TGTGCCAGCAGCTTACTAGCGGGGGGGTTCAATGAGCAGTTCTTC
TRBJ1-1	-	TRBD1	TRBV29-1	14	CSVALGQSYTEAFF	TGCAGCGTTGCCCTGGGACAGTCTTACACTGAAGCTTTCTTT
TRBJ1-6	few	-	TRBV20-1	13	CSARGTDNSPLHF	TGCAGTGCTAGAGGGACTGATAATTCACCCCTCCACTTT